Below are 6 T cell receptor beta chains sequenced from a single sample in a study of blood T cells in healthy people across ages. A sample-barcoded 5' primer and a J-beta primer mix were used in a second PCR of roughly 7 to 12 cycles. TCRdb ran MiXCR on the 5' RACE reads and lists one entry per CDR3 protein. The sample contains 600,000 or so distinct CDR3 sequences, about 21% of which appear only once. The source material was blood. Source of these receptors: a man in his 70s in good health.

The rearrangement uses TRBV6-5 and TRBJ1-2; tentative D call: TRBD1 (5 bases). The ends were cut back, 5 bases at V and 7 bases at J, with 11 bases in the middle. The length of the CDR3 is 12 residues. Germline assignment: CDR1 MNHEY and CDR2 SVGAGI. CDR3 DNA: TGTGCCAGCAGTACGGGGCCAAGTGGCTACACCTTC. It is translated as CASSTGPSGYTF.

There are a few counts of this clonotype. The CDR3 sequence: CASSPASGNTGELFF. The CDR3 DNA reads as TGTGCCAGCTCACCAGCCAGCGGGAACACCGGGGAGCTGTTTTTT. The V and J genes are TRBV18 and TRBJ2-2, with a tentative D call TRBD2 (5 bases). The CDR3 loop spans 15 amino acids. Trimming cost V 2 bases and J 1 base, with 8 bases left between them. Germline values: CDR1 KGHSH, CDR2 LQKENI.

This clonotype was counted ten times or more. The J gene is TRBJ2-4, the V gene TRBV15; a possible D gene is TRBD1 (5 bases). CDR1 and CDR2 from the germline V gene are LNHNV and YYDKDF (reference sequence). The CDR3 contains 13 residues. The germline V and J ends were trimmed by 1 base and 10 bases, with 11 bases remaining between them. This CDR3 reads CATSRADKGIQYF. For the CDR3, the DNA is TGTGCCACCAGCAGAGCGGACAAGGGGATTCAGTACTTC.

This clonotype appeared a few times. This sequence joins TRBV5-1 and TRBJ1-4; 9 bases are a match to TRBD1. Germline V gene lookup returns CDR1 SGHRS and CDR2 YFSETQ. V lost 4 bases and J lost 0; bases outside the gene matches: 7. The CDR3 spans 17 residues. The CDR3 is CASSPGQGLPTNEKLFF. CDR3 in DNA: TGCGCCAGCAGCCCTGGACAGGGGCTACCAACTAATGAAAAACTGTTTTTT.

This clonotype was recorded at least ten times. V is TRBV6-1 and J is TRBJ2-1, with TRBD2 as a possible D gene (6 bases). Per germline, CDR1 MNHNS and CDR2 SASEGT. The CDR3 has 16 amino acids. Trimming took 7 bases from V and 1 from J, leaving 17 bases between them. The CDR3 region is CASTKGREASYNEQFF. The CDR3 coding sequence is TGTGCCAGCACCAAGGGCAGGGAGGCGTCCTACAATGAGCAGTTCTTC.

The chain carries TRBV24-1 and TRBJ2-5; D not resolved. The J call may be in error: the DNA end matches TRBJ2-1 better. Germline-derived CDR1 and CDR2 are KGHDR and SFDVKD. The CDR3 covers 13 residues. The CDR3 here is CATSDPSQPRQFF. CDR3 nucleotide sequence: TGTGCCACCAGTGACCCGTCCCAACCTAGGCAGTTCTTC.